This T cell receptor (beta chain) comes out of a study of CD8 T cells in Susac syndrome. After removal of 5 bases from V and 0 bases from J, the junction contained 4 bases not matched to a gene. Germline CDR1 is DFQATT and CDR2 is SNEGSKA (reference sequence). This CDR3 is built from 14 residues. Sequencing targeted TCR beta in blood CD8+ and CD4+ T cells. This clonotype came up once. Random hexamers were used to reverse transcribe the RNA input (roughly 0.5 to 1 ug). MiXCR, applied by TCRdb to the immunoSEQ multiplex PCR reads, yields one record per CDR3 protein. The sample holds some 150,000 distinct CDR3 sequences, roughly 95% seen once.

Sequences were obtained from CD8+ T cells from PBMCs. The sequence came from a human donor with multiple sclerosis. The chain joins TRBV20-1 to TRBJ2-5; 9 positions agree with TRBD1. The CDR3 protein is CSARTGEYQETQYF. For the CDR3, the DNA is TGCAGTGCTCGGACAGGGGAGTACCAAGAGACCCAGTACTTC.